What follows are 9 T cell receptor beta chains derived from one specimen sequenced in a study of blood T cell repertoires in COVID-19. Measured with immunoSEQ multiplex PCR; TCRdb has only the in-frame clones, and not every one. Of nearly 70,000 clones detected, 87% appear once; the ten largest clones hold 3.4%. Material for sequencing was peripheral blood. The origin of the receptors is a woman between 50 and 59 years old with COVID-19, enrolled during active disease.

The gene calls are TRBV7-8 and TRBJ1-1; D may be TRBD1 (5 bases). Looked up from germline, CDR1 is SGHVS and CDR2 is FQNEAQ. V lost 3 bases and J lost 3, with 8 bases in between. The CDR3 extends over 13 amino acids. The CDR3 spells CASSFAGYTEAFF. The CDR3, as DNA: TGTGCCAGCAGCTTCGCAGGGTACACTGAAGCTTTCTTT.

The chain employs TRBV20-1 and TRBJ1-1, with D tentatively TRBD1 (6 bases). The CDR3 length is 11 residues. V lost 3 bases and J lost 12, with 14 bases in between. Looked up from germline, CDR1 is DFQATT and CDR2 is SNEGSKA (reference sequence). The CDR3 region has the DNA TGCAGTGCTAGTCCCCGGGACACAACTTTCTTT. This gives the protein CSASPRDTTFF.

The V and J genes are TRBV4-2 and TRBJ2-4, with 7 positions matching TRBD1. V was clipped by 1 base and J by 4 bases; unmatched bases: 4. This CDR3 comprises 15 residues. Germline CDR1 LGHNA, CDR2 YNFKEQ. The DNA of the CDR3 is TGTGCCAGCAGCCAAGGAGGGGGCGTAAAAAACATTCAGTACTTC. Residues: CASSQGGGVKNIQYF.

The chain links TRBV6-4 to TRBJ1-2; D ambiguous. In germline, CDR1 is MRHNA, CDR2 SNTAGT. CDR3 length: 13 amino acids. Trimming left V 2 bases short and J 8 bases short, with 12 bases between. CDR3 in amino acids: CASSDGWATGYTF. The CDR3 DNA reads as TGTGCCAGCAGTGACGGGTGGGCGACCGGCTACACCTTC.

The sample holds many counts of this clone. The chain couples TRBV11-2 to TRBJ2-7, with 10 bases fitting TRBD1. The CDR3 has 15 residues. CDR1 SGHAT and CDR2 FQNNGV come from the germline V gene. The J segment lost 4 bases and the V segment lost 5 bases, leaving 8 bases of the junction unmatched. CDR3 amino acids: CASSPGTGERYEQYF. CDR3 DNA sequence: TGTGCCAGCAGCCCAGGGACAGGGGAAAGGTACGAGCAGTACTTC.

The chain is built from TRBV6-5 and TRBJ2-1, with D tentatively TRBD2 (5 bases). The length of the CDR3 is 13 residues. Trimming took off 8 bases at V and 5 bases at J, with 13 bases between the two ends. CDR1 and CDR2 from the germline V gene are MNHEY and SVGAGI. The CDR3 spells CASSGKFDNEQFF. The CDR3 DNA reads as TGTGCCAGCTCGGGGAAGTTCGACAATGAGCAGTTCTTC.

This sequence joins TRBV30 and TRBJ1-1; the D is unclear. The V and J ends lost 2 bases and 1 base respectively, with 11 bases between them. This CDR3 comprises 14 residues. Germline CDR1 is GTSNPN and CDR2 is SVGIG (reference sequence). CDR3 sequence reads: CAWSPDTSNTEAFF. Written as DNA, the CDR3 is TGTGCCTGGAGTCCCGACACCTCGAACACTGAAGCTTTCTTT.

V usage is TRBV7-2 and J usage is TRBJ2-7, with 8 bases identical to TRBD2. The CDR3 covers 15 residues. Trimming removed 5 bases from V and 4 bases from J; junction bases left unmatched: 10. Per the germline V gene, CDR1 is SGHTA and CDR2 is FQGNSA. CDR3 coding DNA: TGTGCCAGCAGCCGTCAGGGAGCGGGAGTTTACGAGCAGTACTTC. It specifies CASSRQGAGVYEQYF.

The V gene is TRBV6-5, the J gene TRBJ1-1; D gene uncertain. The germline gives CDR1 MNHEY, CDR2 SVGAGI. The CDR3 sequence is 13 residues long. V lost 6 bases and J lost 7, with 15 bases in between. The CDR3 nucleotides read TGTGCCAGCAGCCGGACTGGGCTCGGTGAAGCTTTCTTT. Its translation: CASSRTGLGEAFF.